This T cell receptor beta chain was captured in a study of T-cell reconstitution after alpha-beta-depleted transplantation in children. V lost 3 bases and J 5 bases, leaving 11 bases between the germline ends. The CDR3 has 13 amino acids. Many counts were recorded for this clonotype. This sample's TCRbeta library carried unique molecular identifier barcodes. TCRdb used MiXCR to reprocess the PCR reads, holding one entry per CDR3 protein. The data contain roughly 610,000 distinct CDR3 sequences, roughly a tenth of them singletons. The chain has TRBV12-3 or TRBV12-4 and TRBJ2-7, with D possibly matching TRBD1 (6 bases). The source was PBMCs from the stem cell graft donor, collected from the stem cell graft. The receptor was derived from a human donor who donated a stem cell graft to a child with acute myeloid leukemia. Here the CDR3 reads CASSFARDNEQYF. The DNA of the CDR3 is TGTGCCAGCAGTTTCGCCAGGGACAACGAGCAGTACTTC.